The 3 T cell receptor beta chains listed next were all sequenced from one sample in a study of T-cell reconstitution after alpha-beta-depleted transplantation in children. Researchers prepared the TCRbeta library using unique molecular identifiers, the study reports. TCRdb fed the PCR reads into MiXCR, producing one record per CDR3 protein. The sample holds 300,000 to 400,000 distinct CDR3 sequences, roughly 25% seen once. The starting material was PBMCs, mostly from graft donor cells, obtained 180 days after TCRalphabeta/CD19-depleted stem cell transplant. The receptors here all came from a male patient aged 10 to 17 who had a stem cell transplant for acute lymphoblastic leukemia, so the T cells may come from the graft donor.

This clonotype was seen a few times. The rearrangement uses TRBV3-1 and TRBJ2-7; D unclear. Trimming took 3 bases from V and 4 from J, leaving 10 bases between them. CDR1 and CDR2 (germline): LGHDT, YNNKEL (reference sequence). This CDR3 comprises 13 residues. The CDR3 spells CASSHYNQYEQYF. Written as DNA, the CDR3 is TGTGCCAGCAGCCATTACAACCAGTACGAGCAGTACTTC.

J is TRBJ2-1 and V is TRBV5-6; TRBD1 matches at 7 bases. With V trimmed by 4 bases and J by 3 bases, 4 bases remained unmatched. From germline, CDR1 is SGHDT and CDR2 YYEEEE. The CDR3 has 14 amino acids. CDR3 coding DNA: TGTGCCAGCAGCGGAAACAGGGGCTACAATGAGCAGTTCTTC. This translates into CASSGNRGYNEQFF.

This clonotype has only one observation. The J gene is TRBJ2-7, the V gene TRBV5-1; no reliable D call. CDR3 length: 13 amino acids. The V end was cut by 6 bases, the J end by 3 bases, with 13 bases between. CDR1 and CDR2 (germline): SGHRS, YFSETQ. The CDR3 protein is CASTVTEGYEQYF. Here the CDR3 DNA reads TGCGCCAGCACTGTGACCGAAGGCTACGAGCAGTACTTC.